These 12 T cell receptor beta chains originate from one sample sequenced in a study of cytomegalovirus exposure and HLA in healthy donors. The assay was immunoSEQ multiplex PCR, and TCRdb's table has in-frame clones only and misses some. The data contain some 110,000 clones, roughly 94% of them seen just once; the ten biggest clones take up roughly 1.2%. The sequenced material came from PBMCs. The receptor source for this set is a woman between 18 and 29 years old in good health and CMV-seronegative.

This clone was observed a handful of times. The chain is built from TRBV2 and TRBJ1-2, with D unresolved. The V gene lost 0 bases and the J gene lost 4 bases, with 6 bases spanning the gap. CDR1 is SNHLY, CDR2 FYNNEI, per germline. CDR3 length: 13 amino acids. CDR3 sequence reads: CASSEARVYGYTF. The CDR3 DNA is TGTGCCAGCAGTGAAGCGAGGGTCTATGGCTACACCTTC. The full variable domain, rest sourced from reference TRBV2 and TRBJ1-2, is EPEVTQTPSHQVTQMGQEVILRCVPISNHLYFYWYRQILGQKVEFLVSFYNNEISEKSEIFDDQFSVERPDGSNFTLKIRSTKLEDSAMYFCASSEARVYGYTFGSGTRLTVV.

The chain recombines TRBV11-2 with TRBJ2-5; weak D call: TRBD2 (7 bases). V was pared by 5 bases and J by 2 bases, with 12 bases between. The CDR3 is 14 residues long. Germline V lookup: CDR1 SGHAT, CDR2 FQNNGV. CDR3 region: CASSKGGWQETQYF. CDR3 bases: TGTGCCAGCAGCAAGGGGGGGTGGCAAGAGACCCAGTACTTC.

V usage is TRBV5-1 and J usage is TRBJ1-2; no reliable D call. The CDR3 runs to 14 residues. The germline CDR1 and CDR2 sequences are SGHRS and YFSETQ. The germline V and J ends were trimmed by 0 bases and 4 bases, with 10 bases remaining between them. DNA for the CDR3: TGCGCCAGCAGCTTGGTCACAGAAGGCTATGGCTACACCTTC. Translating gives CASSLVTEGYGYTF.

This clone has more than one count but fewer than ten. The V and J genes are TRBV29-1 and TRBJ1-1; D not certain. The CDR3 contains 14 residues. V lost 7 bases to trimming and J lost 1 base, with 16 bases between them. Per the germline V gene, CDR1 is SQVTM and CDR2 is ANQGSEA. Here the CDR3 DNA reads TGCAGCGGCAACCGAAAAATGGCGAACACTGAAGCTTTCTTT. Encoded protein: CSGNRKMANTEAFF.

The chain recombines TRBV29-1 with TRBJ2-3, with a possible D match to TRBD1 (5 bases). The CDR3 totals 11 residues. The V and J ends lost 4 bases and 8 bases respectively, with 10 bases between them. From germline, CDR1 is SQVTM and CDR2 ANQGSEA. This chain's CDR3 is CSVGRRGTQYF. The CDR3, as DNA: TGCAGCGTTGGTCGAAGGGGTACGCAGTATTTT.

V gene TRBV19 combines with J gene TRBJ2-3, with 7 positions matching TRBD1. J was trimmed by 3 bases and V by 4 bases; bases with no gene match: 1. The V gene's germline CDR1 is LNHDA and CDR2 SQIVND (reference sequence). The CDR3 spans 13 residues. Here the CDR3 reads CASSTDRTDTQYF. DNA for the CDR3: TGTGCCAGTAGTACGGACAGGACAGATACGCAGTATTTT. Together with reference TRBV19 and TRBJ2-3, the CDR3 gives the full variable domain: DGGITQSPKYLFRKEGQNVTLSCEQNLNHDAMYWYRQDPGQGLRLIYYSQIVNDFQKGDIAEGYSVSREKKESFPLTVTSAQKNPTAFYLCASSTDRTDTQYFGPGTRLTVL.

V and J are TRBV5-1 and TRBJ1-1; D unresolved. Germline V gene lookup returns CDR1 SGHRS and CDR2 YFSETQ. CDR3 size: 13 residues. V was shortened by 4 bases and J by 1 base, with 8 bases between the two germline ends. CDR3 DNA: TGCGCCAGCAGCATAAACACGAACACTGAAGCTTTCTTT. Amino acid sequence: CASSINTNTEAFF.

V gene TRBV4-1 combines with J gene TRBJ2-6, with 7 bases lining up with TRBD1. CDR1 and CDR2 (germline): MGHRA, YSYEKL. V trimming: 1 base; J trimming: 2 bases; junction bases outside the gene matches: 14. The CDR3 runs to 20 residues. CDR3 sequence reads: CASSQVPFTGELTGANVLTF. In DNA, the CDR3 is TGCGCCAGCAGCCAAGTACCTTTTACAGGGGAATTAACTGGGGCCAACGTCCTGACTTTC.

This rearrangement joins TRBV5-1 to TRBJ2-1, with a tentative D call TRBD2 (7 bases). From germline, CDR1 is SGHRS and CDR2 YFSETQ. The CDR3 runs 15 residues. V gave up 4 bases and J gave up 2 bases, with 13 bases separating them. CDR3 amino acids: CASSPSGGPYNEQFF. As DNA, the CDR3 is TGCGCCAGCAGCCCCTCGGGGGGCCCCTACAATGAGCAGTTCTTC.

The chain recombines TRBV28 with TRBJ2-3; D call uncertain. Per germline, CDR1 MDHEN and CDR2 SYDVKM. This CDR3 is 11 amino acids long. V lost 6 bases and J 6 bases, leaving 7 bases between the germline ends. DNA of the CDR3: TGTGCCAGCAGCCTACAGGATACGCAGTATTTT. Its translation: CASSLQDTQYF.

The CDR3 is CASSLAYSSYEQYF. CDR3 nucleotides: TGTGCCAGCAGCTTAGCTTACAGCTCCTACGAGCAGTACTTC. The chain is built from TRBV7-2 and TRBJ2-7, with no clear D. Germline loops: CDR1 SGHTA, CDR2 FQGNSA. The V end lost 0 bases, the J end lost 0 bases, and 6 bases lay between the germline ends. There are 14 residues in the CDR3.

V and J are TRBV10-1 and TRBJ2-7, with a tentative D call TRBD1 (6 bases). The CDR3 is made up of 15 amino acids. Germline V lookup: CDR1 WNHNN, CDR2 SYGVQD (reference sequence). V was cut by 5 bases and J by 12 bases, with 26 bases left in between. The CDR3: CASSPDIGGASGMYF. CDR3 DNA sequence: TGCGCCAGCAGTCCCGATATTGGGGGCGCATCGGGAATGTACTTC.